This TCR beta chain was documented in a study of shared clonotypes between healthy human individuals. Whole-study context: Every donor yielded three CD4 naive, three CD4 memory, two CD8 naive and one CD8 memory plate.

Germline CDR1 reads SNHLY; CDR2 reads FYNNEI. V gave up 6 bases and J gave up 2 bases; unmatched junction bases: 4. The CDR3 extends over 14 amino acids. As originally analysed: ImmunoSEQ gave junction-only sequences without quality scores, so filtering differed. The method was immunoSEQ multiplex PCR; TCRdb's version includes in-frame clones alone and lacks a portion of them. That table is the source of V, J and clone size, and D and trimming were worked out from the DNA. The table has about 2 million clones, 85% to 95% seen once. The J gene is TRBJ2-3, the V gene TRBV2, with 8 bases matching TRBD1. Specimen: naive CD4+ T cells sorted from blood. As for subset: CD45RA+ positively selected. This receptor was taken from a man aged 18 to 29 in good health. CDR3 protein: CASRKGQATDTQYF. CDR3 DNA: TGTGCCAGCAGGAAGGGACAGGCCACAGATACGCAGTATTTT.